The T cell receptor (beta chain) under discussion was sequenced for a study of T-cell memory formation after mild COVID-19. A single record per CDR3 protein comes from TCRdb applying MiXCR to the 5' RACE reads. The data show hundreds of thousands of distinct CDR3 sequences, 15% to 20% seen once. The CDR3 length is 17 residues. V was clipped by 0 bases and J by 1 base; unmatched bases: 9. Germline-derived CDR1 and CDR2 are SGHRS and YFSETQ. Overall study results and limits: In pre-infection memory, a portion of responding clones appeared, which suggested that cross-reactive memory joined. Later expanders leaned toward CD4+, whereas clones contracting from day 15 to 85 were balanced CD4/CD8.

This clonotype was counted between two and nine times. The antigen is undetermined. The sequence was obtained from a man younger than 30 who had mild COVID-19 (a few samples of this study predate the infection). Cell type and time point are not known. This chain links TRBV5-1 with TRBJ2-5; 7 nucleotides match TRBD2. Sequenced: PBMCs or a T cell subset sorted from them (not recorded which). The CDR3 region is CASSLDGRRGSQETQYF. The CDR3 DNA sequence: TGCGCCAGCAGCTTGGATGGCAGGCGGGGGAGCCAAGAGACCCAGTACTTC.